This TCR beta chain was found in a study of human T cells and chemical hapten exposure. Study-level points and caveats: Significantly greater numbers of large CDR3 similarity clusters came from expanded TCRs than from controls. TCRs above 1 in 1000 frequency stayed constant with DPC sensitization.

TCRdb reprocessed the RACE reads with MiXCR, giving one entry per CDR3 protein. The sample records about 190,000 distinct CDR3 sequences, approximately 26% being singletons. Time point in this sample: patch test 3, about 24 weeks after DPC sensitization. As for treatment: therapeutic diphenylcyclopropenone sensitization with weekly scalp DPC. The CDR3 is 13 residues long. Per the germline V gene, CDR1 is SGHRS and CDR2 is YFSETQ. Trimming stripped 0 bases from V and 6 bases from J, with 10 bases between. Notes on this clonotype: Its antigen is unknown.

This chain joins TRBV5-1 and TRBJ2-7; D is ambiguous. This receptor was identified in a woman aged 40 to 50 with alopecia areata. Some clones in this sample may be carry-over from other donors' samples. The sequences come from whole blood, collected in connection with sensitization to the hapten diphenylcyclopropenone (DPC). The CDR3 here is CASSLATSLEQYF. CDR3 nucleotides: TGCGCCAGCAGCTTGGCGACATCCCTCGAGCAGTACTTC.